These 8 T cell receptor beta chains share one sample of origin, sequenced in a study of blood T cell repertoires in COVID-19 (TCRdb year 2020). The method was the immunoSEQ multiplex PCR assay. TCRdb obtained this table from immuneACCESS and retained in-frame rearrangements with V and J assigned. These tables miss some clones; where compared with another copy, unresolved V genes account for less than half of the shortfall, and the remainder is unexplained. Across this sample there are approximately 190,000 clones, with around 82% seen only once. The top ten constitute 4% to 6.5% of the sample. Sequenced material: PBMCs or T cells enriched from blood (not recorded which). Source of these receptors: a woman aged 55-69 years with acute COVID-19.

This chain joins TRBV7-2 and TRBJ2-3; 9 nucleotides align to TRBD2. V lost 8 bases to trimming and J lost 3 bases; unmatched junction nucleotides: 12. The CDR3 totals 16 residues. CDR1 and CDR2 (germline): SGHTA, FQGNSA. As DNA, the CDR3 is TGTGCCAGCCGAAAGGCTCTAGCGGGACTTACAGATACGCAGTATTTT. As protein: CASRKALAGLTDTQYF.

This chain joins TRBV30 and TRBJ2-5; no clear D. From germline, CDR1 is GTSNPN and CDR2 SVGIG (reference sequence). The length of the CDR3 is 13 residues. V was clipped by 0 bases and J by 1 base, with 6 bases between them. The DNA of the CDR3 is TGTGCCTGGAGTGTCGGTCTCCAAGAGACCCAGTACTTC. Its translation: CAWSVGLQETQYF.

The rearrangement joins TRBV5-1 to TRBJ2-7; 11 positions agree with TRBD2. The CDR3 spans 17 residues. In germline, CDR1 is SGHRS, CDR2 YFSETQ. V shed 4 bases, J shed 3 bases, and the junction held 12 bases outside the gene matches. The CDR3 sequence: CASSHRTRLAGHYEQYF. CDR3 bases: TGCGCCAGCAGCCATCGCACCCGACTAGCGGGACACTACGAGCAGTACTTC.

This chain connects TRBV30 to TRBJ1-1; D is uncertain. The CDR3 covers 13 residues. Germline assignment: CDR1 GTSNPN and CDR2 SVGIG (reference sequence). Trimming cost V 3 bases and J 1 base, with 9 bases left between them. The CDR3 DNA reads TGTGCCTGGAGCACGGGAGCGAACACTGAAGCTTTCTTT. Encoded protein: CAWSTGANTEAFF.

This chain uses TRBV25-1 with TRBJ2-3, with TRBD2 identical over 8 bases. The CDR3 consists of 15 residues. Unmatched junction bases numbered 9, after V lost 6 bases and J lost 4 bases. CDR1 is MGHDK, CDR2 SYGVNS, per germline. For the CDR3, the DNA is TGTGCCAGCAGACCGAGCAGGGGACTAGCAGATACGCAGTATTTT. This encodes CASRPSRGLADTQYF.

The J gene is TRBJ2-7, the V gene TRBV5-1; tentative D call: TRBD2 (5 bases). This CDR3 has 12 amino acids. Germline CDR1 reads SGHRS; CDR2 reads YFSETQ. V was shortened by 1 base and J by 3 bases, with 5 bases between the two germline ends. The CDR3 nucleotides are TGCGCCAGCAGCTTGAGCGGCTACGAGCAGTACTTC. It specifies CASSLSGYEQYF.

The V gene is TRBV30, the J gene TRBJ2-2; 13 bases match TRBD2. CDR3 length equals 17 residues. V trimming: 4 bases; J trimming: 3 bases; junction bases outside the gene matches: 8. Germline V gene data show CDR1 as GTSNPN and CDR2 as SVGIG (reference sequence). The CDR3 DNA follows: TGTGCCTGGAAGGGGACTAGCGGGAAAGAGGACACCGGGGAGCTGTTTTTT. Its protein product is CAWKGTSGKEDTGELFF.

This clone was found once. The CDR3 region has the DNA TGCGCCAGCAGAACTAGCGGGGAAGTTGTTACCGGGGAGCTGTTTTTT. It specifies CASRTSGEVVTGELFF. The V and J genes are TRBV10-2 and TRBJ2-2, with 10 bases aligning to TRBD2. The CDR3 consists of 16 residues. Losses at the gene ends were 6 bases for V and 5 bases for J; bases not matched to a gene: 9. Germline V CDR1 and CDR2: WSHSY, SAAADI.